These T cell receptor beta chains were read from a single sample in a study of cytomegalovirus exposure and HLA in healthy donors. Sequencing was performed with immunoSEQ multiplex PCR; in TCRdb, only in-frame clones are kept and a portion is missing. In the table there are about 72,000 clones, less than 95% of which are singletons. The source material was PBMCs. Source of these receptors: a woman aged 18-30 years in good health and CMV-seronegative. Each CDR3 is given with its conserved first and last residue. Fields, in order: V gene, clone size, D gene, J gene, CDR3 DNA, CDR3 protein. D genes are given only for firm matches. Where a row states a size, it is once, few, many or the class of an expanded clone; other rows omit it.

>TRBV7-3|NA|NA|TRBJ1-1
TGTGCCAGCAGCTTAAGGGCGGGGGTGCGGATAGAAGCTTTCTTT
CASSLRAGVRIEAFF
>TRBV5-1|NA|TRBD1|TRBJ2-3
TGCGCCAGCAGCCGACGGACAGGGGGGGTCCCAGATACGCAGTATTTT
CASSRRTGGVPDTQYF
>TRBV19|NA|TRBD1|TRBJ1-6
TGTGCCAGTAGTATGAGGGACAGGGCTTCACCCCTCCACTTT
CASSMRDRASPLHF
>TRBV2|NA|TRBD2|TRBJ2-1
TGTGCCAGCAGTGCTTCTAGCGGGGGGGCAACTGAGCAGTTCTTC
CASSASSGGATEQFF
>TRBV30|NA|NA|TRBJ1-1
TGTGCCTGGAGTAAGTTGTGGGAGGGGACTGAAGCTTTCTTT
CAWSKLWEGTEAFF
>TRBV5-4|NA|NA|TRBJ1-6
TGTGCCAGCAGCGCCGCGCGGGTGAGCTATAATTCACCCCTCCACTTT
CASSAARVSYNSPLHF
>TRBV4-3|NA|NA|TRBJ2-1
TGCGCCAGCAGCCCCCTGGGTGCAGGGGTGGTTGAGCAGTTCTTC
CASSPLGAGVVEQFF
>TRBV29-1|NA|TRBD1|TRBJ1-5
TGCAGCGTTCAAACCGGACAGGACAATCAGCCCCAGCATTTT
CSVQTGQDNQPQHF
>TRBV28|NA|TRBD1|TRBJ1-2
TGTGCCAGCAGTTTAGACAGGGCCGGTGGGGGCTACACCTTC
CASSLDRAGGGYTF
>TRBV9|NA|TRBD1|TRBJ1-4
TGTGCCAGCAGCGAAGGGGGCGCTTGGGAAAAACTGTTTTTT
CASSEGGAWEKLFF
>TRBV5-4|NA|NA|TRBJ2-3
TGTGCCAGCAGCGGCCATAGCACAGATACGCAGTATTTT
CASSGHSTDTQYF
>TRBV6-4|NA|NA|TRBJ2-1
TGTGCCAGCAGTGACGGGACAAACAATGAGCAGTTCTTC
CASSDGTNNEQFF
>TRBV27|NA|NA|TRBJ1-5
TGTGCCAGCAGTTTATCGCGGGGGGCGCGGAACTTGGGCAATCAGCCCCAGCATTTT
CASSLSRGARNLGNQPQHF
>TRBV11-2|NA|NA|TRBJ1-5
TGTGCCAGCAGCTTAGTTCTAGGTCAGCCCCAGCATTTT
CASSLVLGQPQHF
>TRBV5-4|NA|NA|TRBJ1-4
TGTGCCAGCAGCTCCGGGTCTAATGAAAAACTGTTTTTT
CASSSGSNEKLFF
>TRBV29-1|NA|NA|TRBJ2-5
TGCAGCGTTGGGGCCCTCCAAGAGACCCAGTACTTC
CSVGALQETQYF
>TRBV28|NA|TRBD1|TRBJ2-7
TGTGCCAGCAGACGACAGGGCCCCCCGAGGGAGCAGTACTTC
CASRRQGPPREQYF
>TRBV7-2|NA|NA|TRBJ2-5
TGTGCCAGCTCCGGGGGGCCCCGATCAGGAGAGACCCAGTACTTC
CASSGGPRSGETQYF
>TRBV27|NA|NA|TRBJ1-5
TGTGCCAGCAGTTTAGCCAGGGAGGGTCAGCCCCAGCATTTT
CASSLAREGQPQHF
>TRBV2|NA|NA|TRBJ2-7
TGTGCCAGCAGTCCTTTCCCCTACGAGCAGTACTTC
CASSPFPYEQYF
>TRBV28|NA|NA|TRBJ1-2
TGTGCCAGCAGGGGGGCGACAGATCACTATGGCTACACCTTC
CASRGATDHYGYTF
>TRBV11-2|NA|TRBD1|TRBJ1-1
TGTGCCAGCCTATGGACCGGGACAGGGGTCACTGAAGCTTTCTTT
CASLWTGTGVTEAFF
>TRBV7-9|once|NA|TRBJ2-7
TGTGCCAGCAGCTTCACCTACGAGCAGTACTTC
CASSFTYEQYF
>TRBV7-2|NA|TRBD1|TRBJ1-4
TGTGCCAGCAGCTCCCAGGGGGCCACTAATGAAAAACTGTTTTTT
CASSSQGATNEKLFF
>TRBV5-5|NA|NA|TRBJ2-1
TGTGCCAGCAGATGGGGCTCCAGCTCCTACAATGAGCAGTTCTTC
CASRWGSSSYNEQFF
>TRBV5-4|NA|NA|TRBJ2-2
TGTGCCAGCAGCTTGTGGCCCACCGGGGAGCTGTTTTTT
CASSLWPTGELFF
>TRBV11-2|NA|TRBD1|TRBJ2-1
TGTGCCAGCAGCGTCGGGACAGGGCGTTACAATGAGCAGTTCTTC
CASSVGTGRYNEQFF
>TRBV19|NA|NA|TRBJ2-4
TGTGCCAGTAAGGAGGGAGCCAAAAACATTCAGTACTTC
CASKEGAKNIQYF
>TRBV5-5|NA|NA|TRBJ2-1
TGTGCCAGCAGCTCCCCTGGGGGGTATGAGCAGTTCTTC
CASSSPGGYEQFF
>TRBV6-1|few|NA|TRBJ2-7
TGTGCCAGCAGCGAAAGGACAGTAACCTACGAGCAGTACTTC
CASSERTVTYEQYF
>TRBV6-4|NA|TRBD1|TRBJ2-6
TGTGCCAGCAGTGATGGGGGACAGGGGCTGAGCGGGGCCAACGTCCTGACTTTC
CASSDGGQGLSGANVLTF
>TRBV19|NA|NA|TRBJ1-4
TGTGCCAGTAGTATTGGGGAGTATGAAAAACTGTTTTTT
CASSIGEYEKLFF
>TRBV25-1|once|TRBD1|TRBJ1-4
TGTGCCAGCAGTGAAGGCGCCAGGGGGTTTGGCAATGAAAAACTGTTTTTT
CASSEGARGFGNEKLFF
>TRBV19|NA|NA|TRBJ1-2
TGTGCCAGTACACGGGGGAGCGGCTACACCTTC
CASTRGSGYTF
>TRBV4-1|NA|NA|TRBJ1-1
TGCGCCAGCAGTCAACAGGGACTTGGGAGCGCTGAAGCTTTCTTT
CASSQQGLGSAEAFF
>TRBV7-9|once|NA|TRBJ2-7
TGTGCCAGCAGCTTAGCGGGGGACATCTCCTACGAGCAGTACTTC
CASSLAGDISYEQYF
>TRBV7-6|NA|TRBD1|TRBJ2-5
TGTGCCAGCAGCTTAGCCCCCAGGGGGAGTCTAATGGAGACCCAGTACTTC
CASSLAPRGSLMETQYF
>TRBV7-9|NA|NA|TRBJ1-2
TGTGCCAGCAGCTTAGGGGAGGGGGGAACCGGGACCCGCTATGGCTACACCTTC
CASSLGEGGTGTRYGYTF
>TRBV5-1|NA|NA|TRBJ1-5
TGCGCCAGCAGCTTGGCAGGTAACAACGGCAATCAGCCCCAGCATTTT
CASSLAGNNGNQPQHF
>TRBV6-4|once|NA|TRBJ2-6
TGTGCCAGCAGTGATTATACTGGGGCCAACGTCCTGACTTTC
CASSDYTGANVLTF